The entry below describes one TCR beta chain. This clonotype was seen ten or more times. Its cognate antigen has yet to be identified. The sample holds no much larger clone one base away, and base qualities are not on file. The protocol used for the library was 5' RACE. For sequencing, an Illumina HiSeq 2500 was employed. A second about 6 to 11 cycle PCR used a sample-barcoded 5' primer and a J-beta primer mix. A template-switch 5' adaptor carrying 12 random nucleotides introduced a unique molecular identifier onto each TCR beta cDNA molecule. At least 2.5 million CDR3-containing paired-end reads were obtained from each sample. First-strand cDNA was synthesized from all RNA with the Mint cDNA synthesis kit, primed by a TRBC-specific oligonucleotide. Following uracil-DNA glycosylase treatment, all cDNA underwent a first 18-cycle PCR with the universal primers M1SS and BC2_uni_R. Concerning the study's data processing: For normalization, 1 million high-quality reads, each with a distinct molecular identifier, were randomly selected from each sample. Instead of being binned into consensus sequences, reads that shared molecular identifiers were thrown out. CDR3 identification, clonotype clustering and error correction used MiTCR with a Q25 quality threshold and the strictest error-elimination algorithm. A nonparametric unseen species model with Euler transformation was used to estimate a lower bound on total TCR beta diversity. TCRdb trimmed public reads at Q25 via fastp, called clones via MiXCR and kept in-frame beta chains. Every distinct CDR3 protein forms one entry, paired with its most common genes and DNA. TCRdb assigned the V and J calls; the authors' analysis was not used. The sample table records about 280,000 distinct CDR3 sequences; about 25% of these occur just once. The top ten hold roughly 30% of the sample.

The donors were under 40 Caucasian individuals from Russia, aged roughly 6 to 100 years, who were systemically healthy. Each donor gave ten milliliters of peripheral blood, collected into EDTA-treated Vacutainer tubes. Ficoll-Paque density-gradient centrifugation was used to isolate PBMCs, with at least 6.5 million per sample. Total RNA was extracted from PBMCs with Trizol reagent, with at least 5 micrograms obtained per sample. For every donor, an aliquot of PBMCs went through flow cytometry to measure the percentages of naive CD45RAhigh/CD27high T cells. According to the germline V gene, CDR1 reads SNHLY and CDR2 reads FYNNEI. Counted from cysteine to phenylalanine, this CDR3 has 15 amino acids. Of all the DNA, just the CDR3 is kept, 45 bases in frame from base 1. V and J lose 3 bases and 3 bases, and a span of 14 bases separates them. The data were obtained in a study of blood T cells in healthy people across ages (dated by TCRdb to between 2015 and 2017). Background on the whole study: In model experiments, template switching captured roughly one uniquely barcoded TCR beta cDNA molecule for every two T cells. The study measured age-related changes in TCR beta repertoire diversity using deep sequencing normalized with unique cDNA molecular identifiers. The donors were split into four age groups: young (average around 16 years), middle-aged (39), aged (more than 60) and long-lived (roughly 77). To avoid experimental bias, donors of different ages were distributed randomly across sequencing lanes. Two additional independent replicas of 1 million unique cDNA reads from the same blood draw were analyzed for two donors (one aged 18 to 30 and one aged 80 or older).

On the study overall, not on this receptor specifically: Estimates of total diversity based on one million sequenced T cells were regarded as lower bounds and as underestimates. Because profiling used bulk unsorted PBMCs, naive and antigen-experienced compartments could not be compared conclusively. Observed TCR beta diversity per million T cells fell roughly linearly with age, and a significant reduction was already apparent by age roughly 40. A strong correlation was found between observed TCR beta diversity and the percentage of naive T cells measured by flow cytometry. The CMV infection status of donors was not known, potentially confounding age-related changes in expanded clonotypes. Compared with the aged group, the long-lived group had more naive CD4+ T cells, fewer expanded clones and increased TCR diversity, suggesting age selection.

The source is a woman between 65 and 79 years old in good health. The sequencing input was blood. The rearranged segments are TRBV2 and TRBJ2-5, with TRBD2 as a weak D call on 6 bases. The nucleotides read TGTGCCAGCAGTGATGGAGGGAATTTAAAAGAGACCCAGTACTTC. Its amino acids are CASSDGGNLKETQYF.